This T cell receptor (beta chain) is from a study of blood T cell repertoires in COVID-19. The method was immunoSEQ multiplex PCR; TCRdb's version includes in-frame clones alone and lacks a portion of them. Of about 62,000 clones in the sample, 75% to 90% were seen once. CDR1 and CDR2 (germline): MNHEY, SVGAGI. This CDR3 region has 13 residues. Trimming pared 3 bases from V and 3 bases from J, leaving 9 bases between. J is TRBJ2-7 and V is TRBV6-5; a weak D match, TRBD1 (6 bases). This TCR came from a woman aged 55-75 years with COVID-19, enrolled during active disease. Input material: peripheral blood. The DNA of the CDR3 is TGTGCCAGCAGTTATATACAGGGCTACGAGCAGTACTTC. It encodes CASSYIQGYEQYF.